These T cell receptor beta chains were read from a single sample in a study of technical replicates of blood from a few donors. This table comes from immunoSEQ multiplex PCR, and its TCRdb copy is limited to in-frame clones, with some not included. The table includes 100,000 or so clones, roughly 95% detected once. The sample taken for sequencing was T cells isolated from PBMCs. Receptors originate from a human donor in good health. CDR3s include the opening cysteine and the closing phenylalanine or tryptophan. The order of the fields is clone size, V gene, D gene, J gene, CDR3 protein, CDR3 DNA. D genes are given only for firm matches. For some rows the clone size is stated as once, few or many, or as a class when expanded; others skip it.

NA,TRBV27,NA,TRBJ2-1,CASSLARGNEQFF,TGTGCCAGCAGTTTGGCCAGGGGTAATGAGCAGTTCTTC
NA,TRBV5-4,TRBD1,TRBJ2-1,CASTLRDRGTYNEQFF,TGTGCCAGCACCCTCCGGGACAGAGGTACCTACAATGAGCAGTTCTTC
NA,TRBV9,NA,TRBJ2-5,CASTGGDLTGETQYF,TGTGCCAGCACCGGAGGCGACCTAACAGGGGAGACCCAGTACTTC
NA,TRBV15,NA,TRBJ1-5,CATSRDRGQPQHF,TGTGCCACCAGCAGAGATCGGGGTCAGCCCCAGCATTTT
NA,TRBV7-9,TRBD1,TRBJ1-2,CASSSDPRTGHGYTF,TGTGCCAGCAGCTCAGACCCAAGGACAGGTCATGGCTACACCTTC
NA,TRBV7-3,NA,TRBJ2-5,CASSLNGETQYF,TGTGCCAGCAGCTTGAACGGGGAGACCCAGTACTTC
NA,TRBV28,NA,TRBJ2-4,CASSWDIPGAKNIQYF,TGTGCCAGCAGTTGGGACATCCCGGGGGCCAAAAACATTCAGTACTTC
NA,TRBV9,TRBD2,TRBJ2-3,CASSPIAGSTDTQYF,TGTGCCAGCAGCCCAATAGCGGGATCCACAGATACGCAGTATTTT
NA,TRBV4-1,TRBD1,TRBJ2-1,CASSPRDRVHDEQFF,TGCGCCAGCAGCCCCCGGGACAGGGTTCACGATGAGCAGTTCTTC
NA,TRBV5-1,NA,TRBJ2-3,CASSSGLPNTDTQYF,TGCGCCAGCAGCTCGGGACTCCCCAACACAGATACGCAGTATTTT
NA,TRBV28,NA,TRBJ2-3,CASRSTPLDTQYF,TGTGCCAGCCGTTCTACTCCTCTAGATACGCAGTATTTT
NA,TRBV27,TRBD1,TRBJ2-5,CASSLWTGGSRETQYF,TGTGCCAGCAGTTTATGGACAGGGGGCTCGCGAGAGACCCAGTACTTC
NA,TRBV5-1,TRBD1,TRBJ2-7,CASSLATGGHYEQYF,TGCGCCAGCAGCTTGGCCACAGGGGGTCACTACGAGCAGTACTTC
once,TRBV5-4,NA,TRBJ2-5,CASSLAERGETQYF,TGTGCCAGCAGCTTGGCCGAAAGGGGAGAGACCCAGTACTTC
NA,TRBV25-1,TRBD1,TRBJ2-1,CASSEPPGQGLGEQFF,TGTGCCAGCAGTGAACCACCGGGACAGGGGTTGGGTGAGCAGTTCTTC
once,TRBV30,NA,TRBJ1-2,CAWSMWTAGYTF,TGTGCCTGGAGTATGTGGACAGCTGGCTACACCTTC
NA,TRBV27,TRBD1,TRBJ1-5,CASATMARGHQPQHF,TGTGCCAGCGCTACCATGGCAAGGGGGCATCAGCCCCAGCATTTT
NA,TRBV30,NA,TRBJ2-3,CACRLLGPADTQYF,TGTGCCTGCCGTCTACTAGGACCCGCAGATACGCAGTATTTT
once,TRBV5-4,TRBD1,TRBJ2-7,CASSVPGTGSYGEQYF,TGTGCCAGCAGCGTACCCGGGACAGGGAGTTATGGCGAGCAGTACTTC
once,TRBV6-5,TRBD1,TRBJ2-3,CASSPLTGTGTQYF,TGTGCCAGCAGCCCACTTACAGGGACAGGTACGCAGTATTTT
NA,TRBV5-1,TRBD1,TRBJ1-5,CASSLGTGDQPQHF,TGCGCCAGCAGCTTGGGCACAGGGGATCAGCCCCAGCATTTT
NA,TRBV27,NA,TRBJ1-1,CASSPNSFLMNTEAFF,TGTGCCAGCAGCCCGAACAGTTTTTTGATGAACACTGAAGCTTTCTTT
NA,TRBV6-1,NA,TRBJ2-7,CASSEPRGSDSGISYEQYF,TGTGCCAGCAGTGAACCCCGAGGTTCGGACAGCGGTATCTCCTACGAGCAGTACTTC
NA,TRBV5-6,NA,TRBJ2-3,CASSWVPKQGQYF,TGTGCCAGCAGCTGGGTCCCTAAGCAGGGGCAGTATTTT
NA,TRBV4-1,TRBD2,TRBJ2-2,CASSQGPGTSPGELFF,TGCGCCAGCAGCCAAGGTCCCGGGACTAGCCCCGGGGAGCTGTTTTTT
NA,TRBV5-4,TRBD2,TRBJ2-1,CASRPPGRAGASYNEQFF,TGTGCCAGCAGGCCACCGGGGAGGGCGGGAGCCTCCTACAATGAGCAGTTCTTC
NA,TRBV5-4,TRBD2,TRBJ2-7,CASSLVAGGPYEQYF,TGTGCCAGCAGCTTGGTCGCGGGAGGGCCCTACGAGCAGTACTTC
NA,TRBV18,TRBD1,TRBJ1-1,CASSLGQGGTEAFF,TGTGCCAGCTCACTCGGACAGGGAGGCACTGAAGCTTTCTTT
NA,TRBV9,TRBD1,TRBJ2-7,CASSPGQGYEQYF,TGTGCCAGCAGCCCAGGACAGGGCTACGAGCAGTACTTC
NA,TRBV9,NA,TRBJ2-7,CASSVGIGGAYEQYF,TGTGCCAGCAGCGTAGGGATAGGGGGGGCCTACGAGCAGTACTTC
once,TRBV19,NA,TRBJ2-2,CASSRSQGGTGELFF,TGTGCCAGTAGTAGGTCTCAGGGGGGCACCGGGGAGCTGTTTTTT
NA,TRBV11-2,TRBD2,TRBJ2-1,CASSYASGRGFGEQFF,TGTGCCAGCAGCTATGCTAGCGGGAGGGGTTTTGGTGAGCAGTTCTTC
NA,TRBV6-1,TRBD2,TRBJ2-3,CASSEAREREDTDTQYF,TGTGCCAGCAGTGAAGCGCGAGAGCGGGAGGACACAGATACGCAGTATTTT
NA,TRBV12-2,NA,TRBJ2-2,CASPQPATGDTGELFF,TGTGCAAGTCCCCAACCGGCTACAGGGGACACCGGGGAGCTGTTTTTT
NA,TRBV6-5,NA,TRBJ1-3,CASSSWEGPGNTIYF,TGTGCCAGCAGTTCTTGGGAGGGTCCGGGAAACACCATATATTTT
once,TRBV5-4,TRBD2,TRBJ2-4,CATKLAAAKNIQYF,TGTGCCACCAAACTAGCGGCAGCCAAAAACATTCAGTACTTC